This section outlines one TCR beta chain sequence together with its context. This entry belongs to a study of T cells expressing NK-cell markers. CDR1 and CDR2 from the germline V gene are LGHDT and YNNKEL (reference sequence). The CDR3 runs to 14 residues. TCRdb reprocessed the 5' RACE reads and stores each CDR3 protein as one record, lacking DNA. This table lists about 180,000 distinct CDR3 sequences. Sequenced sample: blood T cells: a sorted CD56 or NKG2C T cell subset, CD4+ or CD8+ T cells, or bulk PBMC T cells (not recorded which). The TCR comes from a woman aged 18 to 75 in good health. The chain employs TRBV3-1 and TRBJ1-6; TCRdb reports TRBD1, a call that lacks DNA to check it against. The CDR3 reads CASSQQGYNSPLHF.